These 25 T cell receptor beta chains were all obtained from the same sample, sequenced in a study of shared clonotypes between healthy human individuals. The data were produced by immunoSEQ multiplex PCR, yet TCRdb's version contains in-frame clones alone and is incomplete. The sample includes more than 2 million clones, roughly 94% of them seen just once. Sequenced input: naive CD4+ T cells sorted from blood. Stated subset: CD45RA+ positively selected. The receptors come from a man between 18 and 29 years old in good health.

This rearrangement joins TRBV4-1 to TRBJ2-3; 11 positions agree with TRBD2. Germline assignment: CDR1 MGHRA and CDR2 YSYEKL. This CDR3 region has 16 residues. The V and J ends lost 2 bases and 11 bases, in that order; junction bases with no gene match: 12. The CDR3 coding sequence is TGCGCCAGCAGCCAAACTGTAGCGGGGGGGCCGGGGTGGCAGTATTTT. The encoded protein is CASSQTVAGGPGWQYF.

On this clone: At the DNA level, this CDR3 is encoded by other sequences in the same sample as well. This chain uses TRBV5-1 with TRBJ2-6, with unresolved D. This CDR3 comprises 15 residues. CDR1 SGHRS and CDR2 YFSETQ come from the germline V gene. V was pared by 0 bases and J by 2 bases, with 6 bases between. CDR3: CASSLEGTGANVLTF. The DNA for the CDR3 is TGCGCCAGCAGCTTGGAGGGAACTGGGGCCAACGTCCTGACTTTC. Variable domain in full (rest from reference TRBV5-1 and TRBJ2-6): KAGVTQTPRYLIKTRGQQVTLSCSPISGHRSVSWYQQTPGQGLQFLFEYFSETQRNKGNFPGRFSGRQFSNSRSEMNVSTLELGDSALYLCASSLEGTGANVLTFGAGSRLTVL.

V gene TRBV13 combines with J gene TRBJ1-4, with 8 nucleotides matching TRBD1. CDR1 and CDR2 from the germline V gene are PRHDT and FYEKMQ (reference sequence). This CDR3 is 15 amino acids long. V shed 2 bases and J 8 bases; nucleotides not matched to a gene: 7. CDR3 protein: CASSLQGASREKLFF. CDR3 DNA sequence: TGTGCCAGCAGCTTACAGGGGGCGTCAAGGGAAAAACTGTTTTTT.

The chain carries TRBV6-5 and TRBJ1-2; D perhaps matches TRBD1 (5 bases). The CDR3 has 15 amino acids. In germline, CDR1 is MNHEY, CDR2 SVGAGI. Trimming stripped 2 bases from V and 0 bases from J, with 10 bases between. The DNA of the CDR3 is TGTGCCAGCAGTTACGGGCAGACAGCTAACTATGGCTACACCTTC. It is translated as CASSYGQTANYGYTF.

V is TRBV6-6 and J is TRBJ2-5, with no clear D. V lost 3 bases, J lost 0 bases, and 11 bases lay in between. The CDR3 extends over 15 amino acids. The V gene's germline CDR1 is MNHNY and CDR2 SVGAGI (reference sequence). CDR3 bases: TGTGCCAGCAGTTATTCCCCCGGAGACCAAGAGACCCAGTACTTC. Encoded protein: CASSYSPGDQETQYF.

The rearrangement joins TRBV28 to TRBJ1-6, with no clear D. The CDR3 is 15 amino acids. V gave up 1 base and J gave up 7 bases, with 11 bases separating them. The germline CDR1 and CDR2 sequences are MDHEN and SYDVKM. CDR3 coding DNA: TGTGCCAGCAGTTTATCGGGCAGGCTGAATTCACCCCTCCACTTT. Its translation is CASSLSGRLNSPLHF.

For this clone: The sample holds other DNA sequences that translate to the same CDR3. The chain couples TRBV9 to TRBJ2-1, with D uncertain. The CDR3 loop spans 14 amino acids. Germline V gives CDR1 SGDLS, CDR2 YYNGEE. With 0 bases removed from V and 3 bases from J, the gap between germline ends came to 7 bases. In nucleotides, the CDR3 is TGTGCCAGCAGCGTAGAGGGCGGCTACAATGAGCAGTTCTTC. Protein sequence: CASSVEGGYNEQFF.

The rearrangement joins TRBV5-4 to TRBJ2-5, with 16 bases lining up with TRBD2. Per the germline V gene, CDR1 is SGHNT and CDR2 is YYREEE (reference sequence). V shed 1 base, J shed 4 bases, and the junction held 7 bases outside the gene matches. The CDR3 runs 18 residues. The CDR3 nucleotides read TGTGCCAGCAGCTTGAGGGGACTAGCGGGAGGGCCCCGAGAGACCCAGTACTTC. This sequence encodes CASSLRGLAGGPRETQYF.

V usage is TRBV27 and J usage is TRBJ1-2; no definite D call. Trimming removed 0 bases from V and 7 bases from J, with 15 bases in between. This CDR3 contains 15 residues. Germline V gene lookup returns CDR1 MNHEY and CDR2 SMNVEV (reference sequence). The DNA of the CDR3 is TGTGCCAGCAGTTTATCGACGGGCTTAAAGGGTGGCTACACCTTC. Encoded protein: CASSLSTGLKGGYTF.

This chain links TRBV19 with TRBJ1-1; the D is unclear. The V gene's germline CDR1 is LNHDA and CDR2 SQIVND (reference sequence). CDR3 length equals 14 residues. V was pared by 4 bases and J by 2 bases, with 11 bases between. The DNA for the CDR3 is TGTGCCAGTAGTAGCCCCCGGTCCAACACTGAAGCTTTCTTT. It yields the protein CASSSPRSNTEAFF.

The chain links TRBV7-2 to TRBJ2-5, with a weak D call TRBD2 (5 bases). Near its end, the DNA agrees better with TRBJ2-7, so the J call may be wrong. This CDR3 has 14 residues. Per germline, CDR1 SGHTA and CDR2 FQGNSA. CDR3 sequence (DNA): TGTGCCAGCAGCTCCGGGATCGTCCCCCACGAGCAGTACTTC. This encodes CASSSGIVPHEQYF.

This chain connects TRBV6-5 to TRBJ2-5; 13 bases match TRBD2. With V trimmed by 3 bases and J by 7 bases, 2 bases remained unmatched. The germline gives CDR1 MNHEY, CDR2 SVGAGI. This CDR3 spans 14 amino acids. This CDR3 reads CASSYGLAGATQYF. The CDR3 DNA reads TGTGCCAGCAGTTATGGACTAGCGGGGGCGACCCAGTACTTC.

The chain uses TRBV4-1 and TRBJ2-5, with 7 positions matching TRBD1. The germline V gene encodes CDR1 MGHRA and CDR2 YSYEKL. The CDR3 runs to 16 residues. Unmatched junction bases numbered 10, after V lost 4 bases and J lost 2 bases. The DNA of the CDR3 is TGCGCCAGCAGCCCCCTTTCCCTGGGACAGCAAGAGACCCAGTACTTC. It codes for CASSPLSLGQQETQYF.

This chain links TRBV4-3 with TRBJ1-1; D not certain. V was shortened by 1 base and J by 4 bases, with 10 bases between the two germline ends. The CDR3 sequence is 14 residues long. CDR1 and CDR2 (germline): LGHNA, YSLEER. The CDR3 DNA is TGCGCCAGCAGCCAAGGTCCATCGAGCACTGAAGCTTTCTTT. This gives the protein CASSQGPSSTEAFF.

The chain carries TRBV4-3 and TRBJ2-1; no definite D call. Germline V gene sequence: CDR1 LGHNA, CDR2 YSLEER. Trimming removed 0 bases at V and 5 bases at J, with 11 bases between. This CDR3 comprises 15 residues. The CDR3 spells CASSQEVSRHNEQFF. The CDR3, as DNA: TGCGCCAGCAGCCAAGAAGTTTCCCGTCACAATGAGCAGTTCTTC.

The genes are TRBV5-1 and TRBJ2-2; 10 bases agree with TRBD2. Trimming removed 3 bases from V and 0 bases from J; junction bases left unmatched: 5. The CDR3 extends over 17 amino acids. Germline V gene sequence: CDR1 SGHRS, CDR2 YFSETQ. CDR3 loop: CASSSTTSGTNTGELFF. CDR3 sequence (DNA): TGCGCCAGCAGCTCAACCACTAGCGGGACGAACACCGGGGAGCTGTTTTTT.

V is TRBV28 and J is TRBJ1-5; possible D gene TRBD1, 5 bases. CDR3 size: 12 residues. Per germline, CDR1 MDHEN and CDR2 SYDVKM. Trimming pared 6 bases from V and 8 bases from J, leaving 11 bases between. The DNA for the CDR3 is TGTGCCAGCAGGGGGGTCGCGAAGCCCCAGCATTTT. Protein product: CASRGVAKPQHF.

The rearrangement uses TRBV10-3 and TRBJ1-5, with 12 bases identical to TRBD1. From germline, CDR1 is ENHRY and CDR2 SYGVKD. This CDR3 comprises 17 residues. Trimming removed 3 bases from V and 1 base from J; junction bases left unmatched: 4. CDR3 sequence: CAISEGTGGRSNQPQHF. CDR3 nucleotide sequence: TGTGCCATCAGTGAAGGGACAGGGGGCAGGAGCAATCAGCCCCAGCATTTT.

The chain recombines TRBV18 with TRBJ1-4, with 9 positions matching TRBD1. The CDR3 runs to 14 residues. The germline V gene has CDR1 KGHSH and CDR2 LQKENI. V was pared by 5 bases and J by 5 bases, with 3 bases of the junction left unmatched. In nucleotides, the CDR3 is TGTGCCAGCTCATTTGGGACAGGGAATGAAAAACTGTTTTTT. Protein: CASSFGTGNEKLFF.

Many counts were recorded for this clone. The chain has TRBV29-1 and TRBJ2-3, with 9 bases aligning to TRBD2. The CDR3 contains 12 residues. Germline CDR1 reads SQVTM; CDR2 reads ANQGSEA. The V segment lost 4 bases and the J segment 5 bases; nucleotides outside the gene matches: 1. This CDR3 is CSVGSGGDTQYF. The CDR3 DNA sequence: TGCAGCGTTGGTAGCGGGGGAGATACGCAGTATTTT.

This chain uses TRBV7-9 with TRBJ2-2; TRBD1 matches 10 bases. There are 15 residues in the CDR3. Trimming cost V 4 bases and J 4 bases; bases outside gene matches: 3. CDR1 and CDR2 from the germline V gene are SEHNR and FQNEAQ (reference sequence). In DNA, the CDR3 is TGTGCCAGCAGCTCCGGGACAGGGGTCACCGGGGAGCTGTTTTTT. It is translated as CASSSGTGVTGELFF. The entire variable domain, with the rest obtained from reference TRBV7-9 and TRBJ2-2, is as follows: DTGVSQNPRHKITKRGQNVTFRCDPISEHNRLYWYRQTLGQGPEFLTYFQNEAQLEKSRLLSDRFSAERPKGSFSTLEIQRTEQGDSAMYLCASSSGTGVTGELFFGEGSRLTVL.

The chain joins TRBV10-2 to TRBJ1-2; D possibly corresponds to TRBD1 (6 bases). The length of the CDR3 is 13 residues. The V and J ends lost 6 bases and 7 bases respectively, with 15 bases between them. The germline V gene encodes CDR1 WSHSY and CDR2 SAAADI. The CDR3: CASSDRILAGYTF. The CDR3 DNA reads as TGCGCCAGCAGCGACAGGATCTTGGCTGGCTACACCTTC.

CDR3 nucleotide sequence: TGTGCCAGCAGCTACCAAACCGGGACAGGGCCTCGGGAGCAGTACTTC. The encoded protein is CASSYQTGTGPREQYF. The chain combines TRBV7-9 with TRBJ2-7, with 9 positions matching TRBD1. The CDR3 has 16 residues. Germline assignment: CDR1 SEHNR and CDR2 FQNEAQ (reference sequence). The J segment lost 7 bases and the V segment lost 4 bases, leaving 14 bases of the junction unmatched.

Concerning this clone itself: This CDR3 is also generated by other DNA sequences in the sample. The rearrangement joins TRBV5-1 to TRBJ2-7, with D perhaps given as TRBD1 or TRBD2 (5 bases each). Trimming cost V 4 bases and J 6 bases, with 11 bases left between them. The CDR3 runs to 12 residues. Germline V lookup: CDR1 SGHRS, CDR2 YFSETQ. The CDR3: CASSPGGSEQYF. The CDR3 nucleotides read TGCGCCAGCAGCCCTGGGGGTAGCGAGCAGTACTTC. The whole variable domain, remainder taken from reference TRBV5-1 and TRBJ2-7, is KAGVTQTPRYLIKTRGQQVTLSCSPISGHRSVSWYQQTPGQGLQFLFEYFSETQRNKGNFPGRFSGRQFSNSRSEMNVSTLELGDSALYLCASSPGGSEQYFGPGTRLTVT.

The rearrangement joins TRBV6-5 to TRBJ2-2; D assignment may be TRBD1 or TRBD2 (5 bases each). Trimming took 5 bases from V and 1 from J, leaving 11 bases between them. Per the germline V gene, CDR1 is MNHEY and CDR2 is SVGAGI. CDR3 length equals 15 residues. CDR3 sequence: CASSRGPKNTGELFF. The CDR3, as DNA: TGTGCCAGCAGTAGGGGACCAAAGAACACCGGGGAGCTGTTTTTT.